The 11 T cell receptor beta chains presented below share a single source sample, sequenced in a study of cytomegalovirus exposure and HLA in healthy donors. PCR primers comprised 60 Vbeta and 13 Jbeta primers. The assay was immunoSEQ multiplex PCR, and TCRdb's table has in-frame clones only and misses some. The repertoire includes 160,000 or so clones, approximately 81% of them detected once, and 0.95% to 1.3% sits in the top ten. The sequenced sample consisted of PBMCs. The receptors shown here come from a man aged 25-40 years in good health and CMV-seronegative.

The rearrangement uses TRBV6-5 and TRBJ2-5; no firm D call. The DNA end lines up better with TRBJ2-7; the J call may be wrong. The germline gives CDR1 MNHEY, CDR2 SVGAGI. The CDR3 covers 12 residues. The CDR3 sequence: CASKRSSYEQYF. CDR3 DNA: TGTGCCAGCAAGCGAAGCTCCTACGAGCAGTACTTC.

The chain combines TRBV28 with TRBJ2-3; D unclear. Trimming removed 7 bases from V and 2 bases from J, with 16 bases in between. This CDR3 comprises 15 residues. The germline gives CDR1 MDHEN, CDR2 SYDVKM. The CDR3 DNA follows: TGTGCCAGCACCCTTACGGGTGGTGACACAGATACGCAGTATTTT. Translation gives CASTLTGGDTDTQYF.

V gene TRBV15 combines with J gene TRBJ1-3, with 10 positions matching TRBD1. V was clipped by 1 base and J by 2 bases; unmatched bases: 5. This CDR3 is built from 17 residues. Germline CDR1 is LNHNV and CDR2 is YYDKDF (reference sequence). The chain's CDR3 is CATSRAGDRGPGNTIYF. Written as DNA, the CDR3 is TGTGCCACCAGCAGAGCGGGGGACAGGGGACCTGGAAACACCATATATTTT.

CDR3 coding DNA: TGCGCCAGCAGCCAGGGCGGGGATCCGTGGAATGAGCAGTTCTTC. Its translation: CASSQGGDPWNEQFF. V usage is TRBV4-1 and J usage is TRBJ2-1; D possibly corresponds to TRBD2 (6 bases). The CDR3 sequence is 15 residues long. The V gene's germline CDR1 is MGHRA and CDR2 YSYEKL. Trimming removed 3 bases at V and 7 bases at J, with 16 bases between.

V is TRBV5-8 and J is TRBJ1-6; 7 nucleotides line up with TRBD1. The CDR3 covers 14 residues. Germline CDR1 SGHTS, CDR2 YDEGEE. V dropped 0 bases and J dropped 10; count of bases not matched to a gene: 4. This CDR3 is CASSLGDSRSPLHF. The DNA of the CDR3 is TGTGCCAGCAGCTTGGGGGACAGCCGCTCACCCCTCCACTTT.

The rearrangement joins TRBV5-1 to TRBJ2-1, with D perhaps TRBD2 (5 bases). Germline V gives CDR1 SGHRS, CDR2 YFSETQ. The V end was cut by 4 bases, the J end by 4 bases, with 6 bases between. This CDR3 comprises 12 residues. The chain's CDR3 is CASSRTYNEQFF. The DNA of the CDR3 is TGCGCCAGCAGCCGGACTTACAATGAGCAGTTCTTC.

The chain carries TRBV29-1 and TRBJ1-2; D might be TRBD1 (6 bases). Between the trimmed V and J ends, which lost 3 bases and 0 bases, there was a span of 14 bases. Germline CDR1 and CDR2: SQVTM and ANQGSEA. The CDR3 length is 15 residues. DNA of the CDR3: TGCAGCGTTGACGGCGGCAGGGGAACTAACTATGGCTACACCTTC. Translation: CSVDGGRGTNYGYTF.

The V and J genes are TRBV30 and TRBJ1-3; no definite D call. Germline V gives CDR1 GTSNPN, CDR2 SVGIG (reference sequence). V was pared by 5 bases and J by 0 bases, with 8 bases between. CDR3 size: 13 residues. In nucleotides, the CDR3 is TGTGCCTGGGGAGTTATCTCTGGAAACACCATATATTTT. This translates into CAWGVISGNTIYF.

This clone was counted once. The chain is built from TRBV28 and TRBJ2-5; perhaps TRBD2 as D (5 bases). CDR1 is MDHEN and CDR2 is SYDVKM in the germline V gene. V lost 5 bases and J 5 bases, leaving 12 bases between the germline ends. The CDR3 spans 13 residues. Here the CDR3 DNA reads TGTGCCAGCAGTATGGTGGGCGGGGAGACCCAGTACTTC. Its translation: CASSMVGGETQYF. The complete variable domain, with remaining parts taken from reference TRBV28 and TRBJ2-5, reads DVKVTQSSRYLVKRTGEKVFLECVQDMDHENMFWYRQDPGLGLRLIYFSYDVKMKEKGDIPEGYSVSREKKERFSLILESASTNQTSMYLCASSMVGGETQYFGPGTRLLVL.

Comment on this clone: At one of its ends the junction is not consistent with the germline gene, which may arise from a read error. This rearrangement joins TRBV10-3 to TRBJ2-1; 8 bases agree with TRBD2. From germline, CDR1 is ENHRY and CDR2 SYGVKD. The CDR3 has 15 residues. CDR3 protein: CAISDGGDSNNEQFF. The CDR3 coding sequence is TGTGCCATCAGTGACGGGGGGGACTCCAACAATGAGCAGTTCTTC.

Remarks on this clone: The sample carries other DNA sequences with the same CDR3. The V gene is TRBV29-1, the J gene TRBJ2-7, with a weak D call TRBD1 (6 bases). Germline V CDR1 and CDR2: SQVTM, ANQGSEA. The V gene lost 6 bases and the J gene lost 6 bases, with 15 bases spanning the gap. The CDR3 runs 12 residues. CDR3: CSVAQGQTEQYF. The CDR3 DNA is TGCAGCGTGGCCCAGGGGCAGACCGAGCAGTACTTC.